One and the same sample provided the 12 T cell receptor beta chains below, sequenced in a study of neurological immune-mediated disorders. The time point denotes: longitudinal time-point 2. TCRdb used MiXCR to reprocess the 5' RACE reads, holding one entry per CDR3 protein. The repertoire has 60,000 to 75,000 distinct CDR3 sequences, around a tenth of them found once; the top ten carry 9.5% to 15%. The sample comprised PBMCs. Every receptor here comes from a man between 25 and 39 years old in good health.

This clonotype was seen at least ten times. The chain couples TRBV28 to TRBJ2-7, with 12 positions matching TRBD2. CDR3 length equals 16 residues. Germline CDR1 and CDR2: MDHEN and SYDVKM. Losses at the gene ends were 1 base for V and 6 bases for J; bases not matched to a gene: 7. This chain's CDR3 is CASSLSLAGGPGEQYF. CDR3 in DNA: TGTGCCAGCAGTTTATCTCTAGCGGGAGGGCCTGGCGAGCAGTACTTC. Looking up the rest from reference TRBV28 and TRBJ2-7 gives the full variable domain: DVKVTQSSRYLVKRTGEKVFLECVQDMDHENMFWYRQDPGLGLRLIYFSYDVKMKEKGDIPEGYSVSREKKERFSLILESASTNQTSMYLCASSLSLAGGPGEQYFGPGTRLTVT.

This clonotype was picked up many times. The V gene is TRBV27, the J gene TRBJ2-2, with D possibly TRBD1 on 6 matching bases. The germline V and J ends were trimmed by 4 bases and 7 bases, with 16 bases remaining between them. CDR1 is MNHEY, CDR2 SMNVEV, per germline (reference sequence). This CDR3 has 15 residues. CDR3 coding DNA: TGTGCCAGCAGTTCCCCGGGCCAGGGGCGCGGGGAGCTGTTTTTT. Its translation: CASSSPGQGRGELFF.

The V call is TRBV7-9, the J call TRBJ1-4; tentatively, D is TRBD1 (6 bases). The germline CDR1 and CDR2 sequences are SEHNR and FQNEAQ (reference sequence). The CDR3 extends over 15 amino acids. V shed 6 bases and J shed 3 bases, with 14 bases lying between them. The CDR3 loop reads CASSQQGGPNEKLFF. In nucleotides, the CDR3 is TGTGCCAGCAGTCAACAGGGCGGGCCTAATGAAAAACTGTTTTTT.

The J gene is TRBJ1-1, the V gene TRBV5-5; 9 nucleotides align to TRBD1. The junction had 12 bases not matched to a gene; V was cut back by 3 bases and J by 3 bases. Germline V lookup: CDR1 SGHKS, CDR2 YYEKEE (reference sequence). This CDR3 region has 17 residues. DNA of the CDR3: TGTGCCAGCAGCTCAAGAGGACAGGGGAGTTTTGACACTGAAGCTTTCTTT. This gives the protein CASSSRGQGSFDTEAFF.

This clonotype was counted at least ten times. The chain has TRBV12-3 or TRBV12-4 and TRBJ2-3; D could derive from TRBD1 or TRBD2 (6 bases each). V lost 6 bases to trimming and J lost 3 bases, with 10 bases between them. CDR3 size: 13 residues. The CDR3 bases are TGTGCCAGCAGGAGGGGGGTGACAGATACGCAGTATTTT. This translates into CASRRGVTDTQYF.

V and J are TRBV29-1 and TRBJ2-6; D might be TRBD1 or TRBD2, each matching 6 bases. V was cut by 4 bases and J by 2 bases, with 12 bases left in between. Looked up from germline, CDR1 is SQVTM and CDR2 is ANQGSEA. The CDR3 has 15 amino acids. In DNA, the CDR3 is TGCAGCGTTGTACGGGGGACACCTGGGGCCAACGTCCTGACTTTC. It yields the protein CSVVRGTPGANVLTF.

This clonotype was recorded many times. The V call is TRBV10-3, the J call TRBJ2-7, with D perhaps TRBD1 (6 bases). The CDR3 is 16 amino acids. Germline assignment: CDR1 ENHRY and CDR2 SYGVKD. V was trimmed by 0 bases and J by 3 bases, leaving 15 bases between them. DNA for the CDR3: TGTGCCATCAGTGAGTCCGAGGCAGGGGCCGGCTACGAGCAGTACTTC. As protein: CAISESEAGAGYEQYF.

In regard to this clonotype: One base away lies a much larger clone, so this may be a sequencing read error. The chain links TRBV9 to TRBJ2-3; no definite D call. Looked up from germline, CDR1 is SGDLS and CDR2 is YYNGEE. This CDR3 region has 14 residues. For the CDR3, the DNA is TGTGCCAGCAGCGTAGGGCCTCTCGCAGATACGAAGTATTTT. Protein: CASSVGPLADTKYF.

This clonotype was seen ten or more times. The chain recombines TRBV7-2 with TRBJ2-3; a weak D match, TRBD1 (5 bases). Germline values: CDR1 SGHTA, CDR2 FQGNSA. The V gene lost 11 bases and the J gene lost 0 bases, with 15 bases spanning the gap. CDR3 length: 14 amino acids. DNA for the CDR3: TGTGCCTACGCGGAAAGACAGAGCACAGATACGCAGTATTTT. The encoded protein is CAYAERQSTDTQYF.

This clonotype has ten or more counts. CDR3 region: CASSSPGQGREQYF. DNA for the CDR3: TGTGCCAGCAGTTCTCCGGGACAGGGGCGCGAGCAGTACTTC. This chain joins TRBV28 and TRBJ2-7, with TRBD1 matching 10 bases. This CDR3 comprises 14 residues. Germline V gene lookup returns CDR1 MDHEN and CDR2 SYDVKM. V gave up 4 bases and J gave up 6 bases; unmatched junction bases: 6.

This clonotype was recorded at least ten times. The gene calls are TRBV20-1 and TRBJ2-2; 9 nucleotides align to TRBD1. This CDR3 has 16 residues. V shed 6 bases and J 4 bases; nucleotides not matched to a gene: 12. Germline V gene lookup returns CDR1 DFQATT and CDR2 SNEGSKA (reference sequence). CDR3 region: CSAILGGTGSTGELFF. The CDR3 coding sequence is TGCAGTGCCATCTTGGGAGGGACAGGGTCCACCGGGGAGCTGTTTTTT.

This clonotype was detected ten times or more. V usage is TRBV20-1 and J usage is TRBJ2-1; 10 bases are shared with TRBD2. Germline V gene data show CDR1 as DFQATT and CDR2 as SNEGSKA (reference sequence). V lost 6 bases to trimming and J lost 6 bases; unmatched junction nucleotides: 8. This CDR3 has 14 residues. This chain's CDR3 is CSAQRASGSNEQFF. As DNA, the CDR3 is TGCAGTGCCCAGAGGGCTAGCGGGAGCAATGAGCAGTTCTTC.